One sample yielded the 30 T cell receptor beta chains listed below, sequenced in a study of glioma-infiltrating T cells. Using RNA template, CDR3s of TCR alpha and beta were amplified with iRepertoire arm-PCR. TCRdb re-called the multiplex PCR reads through MiXCR, storing one row per CDR3 protein. The sample includes 160,000 or so distinct CDR3 sequences, about 40% of them seen just once. The sequenced sample consisted of glioma tissue, nonneoplastic brain tissue, or PBMCs (not recorded which). These receptors were collected from a human donor with low-grade glioma or glioblastoma, undergoing nonglioma brain surgery, or in good health (not recorded which).

Concerning this clonotype: A much more abundant neighbour one base away suggests this may be a read error. The rearrangement links TRBV10-3 to TRBJ2-3, with 10 bases that match TRBD2. CDR1 ENHRY and CDR2 SYGVKD come from the germline V gene. There are 15 residues in the CDR3. DNA of the CDR3: TGTGCCATCAGTGGGACTAGCGGAGCCACAGATACGAAGTATTTT. Its translation: CAISGTSGATDTKYF.

This clonotype was counted only a few times. The CDR3 coding sequence is TGTGCCAGCTCACAACAGGGCTTTGGGGCCAACGTCCTGACTTTC. This gives the protein CASSQQGFGANVLTF. The chain is built from TRBV18 and TRBJ2-6; D is perhaps TRBD1 (6 bases). The CDR3 is 15 residues long. Trimming shortened V by 4 bases and J by 3 bases, and 10 bases separated the two germline ends. CDR1 is KGHSH and CDR2 is LQKENI in the germline V gene.

In this sample, this clonotype turned up once. No conserved phenylalanine or tryptophan ends this CDR3, so it is likely a read error. The genes are TRBV27 and TRBJ2-3; 8 bases are shared with TRBD1. CDR1 is MNHEY and CDR2 is SMNVEV in the germline V gene (reference sequence). The CDR3 runs 18 residues. Trimming cost V 2 bases and J 3 bases; bases outside gene matches: 13. CDR3 residues: CASSLGGGTGPRTDTQYY. DNA of the CDR3: TGTGCCAGCAGTTTAGGTGGAGGGACAGGACCTAGAACAGATACGCAGTATTAT.

Details on this clonotype: A read error may be the cause here, since a much bigger clone is one base away. V usage is TRBV20-1 and J usage is TRBJ2-1; 8 bases agree with TRBD2. This CDR3 spans 12 amino acids. Per germline, CDR1 DFQATT and CDR2 SNEGSKA (reference sequence). With 7 bases clipped from V and 5 bases from J, the junction kept 4 bases outside the gene matches. The CDR3 region is CSVSGANNEQFF. In DNA form, the CDR3 reads TGCAGTGTTAGCGGGGCAAACAATGAGCAGTTCTTC.

At least ten counts were recorded for this clonotype. V and J are TRBV29-1 and TRBJ1-1; D call uncertain. The CDR3 totals 15 residues. The germline CDR1 and CDR2 sequences are SQVTM and ANQGSEA. With 7 bases removed from V and 0 bases from J, the gap between germline ends came to 18 bases. The CDR3 spells CSAQPYIDMNTEAFF. The CDR3 DNA reads TGCAGCGCCCAACCCTATATCGACATGAACACTGAAGCTTTCTTT.

This clonotype appeared a few times. This chain links TRBV4-1 with TRBJ2-1, with D tentatively TRBD1 (5 bases). CDR1 and CDR2 (germline): MGHRA, YSYEKL. The length of the CDR3 is 16 residues. Trimming stripped 0 bases from V and 8 bases from J, with 17 bases between. The CDR3 reads CASSQEQAAFSYEQFF. The CDR3 DNA follows: TGCGCCAGCAGCCAAGAACAGGCGGCTTTTAGTTATGAGCAGTTCTTC.

This clonotype is a singleton in its sample. The chain is built from TRBV28 and TRBJ2-1; D possibly corresponds to TRBD2 (5 bases). The CDR3 length is 14 residues. V was trimmed by 6 bases and J by 9 bases, leaving 18 bases between them. Germline V gene data show CDR1 as MDHEN and CDR2 as SYDVKM. DNA for the CDR3: TGTGCCAGCAGGACGGCGGGCCTAAACAGTGAGCAGTTCTTC. This encodes CASRTAGLNSEQFF.

In this sample, this clonotype turned up many times. In DNA form, the CDR3 reads TGTGCCAGCAGCTTTGGGAAGGATGGCTACACCTTC. This translates into CASSFGKDGYTF. The rearrangement links TRBV7-9 to TRBJ1-2, with unresolved D. CDR1 and CDR2 from the germline V gene are SEHNR and FQNEAQ (reference sequence). This CDR3 region has 12 residues. V was clipped by 3 bases and J by 6 bases, with 8 bases between them. The full variable domain, in which reference TRBV7-9 and TRBJ1-2 provide the parts outside the CDR3, is DTGVSQNPRHKITKRGQNVTFRCDPISEHNRLYWYRQTLGQGPEFLTYFQNEAQLEKSRLLSDRFSAERPKGSFSTLEIQRTEQGDSAMYLCASSFGKDGYTFGSGTRLTVV.

This rearrangement joins TRBV12-5 to TRBJ2-2; tentatively, D is TRBD2 (5 bases). The CDR3 has 14 amino acids. Trimming left V 7 bases short and J 7 bases short, with 16 bases between. Germline-derived CDR1 and CDR2 are LGHNT and FRNRAP. The CDR3 DNA follows: TGTGCTAGTGCCCTCTCTAGCCCCGGCGGGGAGCTGTTTTTT. It translates to CASALSSPGGELFF.

A remark on this clonotype: Possible read error: a much larger clone is one base away. The chain has TRBV15 and TRBJ2-5; D remains unclear. The CDR3 totals 16 residues. V was trimmed by 0 bases and J by 3 bases, leaving 14 bases between them. Germline lookup yields CDR1 LNHNV and CDR2 YYDKDF (reference sequence). CDR3 nucleotides: TGTGCCACCAGCAGAGATCGATTGGGGAAGAAAGAGACCCAGTACTTC. Its translation: CATSRDRLGKKETQYF.

This chain links TRBV3-1 with TRBJ2-1; 11 nucleotides match TRBD2. The CDR3 runs to 16 residues. Germline CDR1 is LGHDT and CDR2 is YNNKEL (reference sequence). V was clipped by 5 bases and J by 4 bases; unmatched bases: 7. For the CDR3, the DNA is TGTGCCAGCAGCTCCCGAGGGACTAGCGGATACAATGAGCAGTTCTTC. Translation: CASSSRGTSGYNEQFF.

This clonotype was recorded a few times. The chain uses TRBV29-1 and TRBJ1-2, with D unclear. Germline V gene data show CDR1 as SQVTM and CDR2 as ANQGSEA. V was clipped by 2 bases and J by 0 bases, with 4 bases between them. CDR3 length equals 12 residues. In nucleotides, the CDR3 is TGCAGCGTTGAAAGGGCTAACTATGGCTACACCTTC. The encoded protein is CSVERANYGYTF.

In its sample, this clonotype was seen a few times. The chain couples TRBV7-8 to TRBJ2-2; maybe TRBD1 (6 bases). The CDR3 extends over 17 amino acids. V was cut by 4 bases and J by 4 bases, with 19 bases left in between. Germline V gene data show CDR1 as SGHVS and CDR2 as FQNEAQ. The CDR3 DNA reads as TGTGCCAGCAGCTCCGACAGGCGTTCTCTTGTCACCGGGGAGCTGTTTTTT. It encodes CASSSDRRSLVTGELFF.

This clonotype was picked up one time. Possible read error: a much larger clone is one base away. The rearrangement links TRBV3-1 to TRBJ2-5; tentative D call: TRBD1 (5 bases). The CDR3 runs to 14 residues. Germline V CDR1 and CDR2: LGHDT, YNNKEL (reference sequence). As DNA, the CDR3 is TGTGCCGGCAGCCAAGACAGCCTAGAAGAGACCCAGTACTTC. It yields the protein CAGSQDSLEETQYF.

Concerning this clonotype itself: The junction shows a germline mismatch at one end, possibly a read error. The chain has TRBV6-1 and TRBJ1-1; a weak D match, TRBD1 (6 bases). CDR1 and CDR2 (germline): MNHNS, SASEGT. The CDR3 covers 16 residues. Here the CDR3 reads CASSERGRGRSSEAFF. CDR3 DNA sequence: TGCGCCAGCAGTGAGAGGGGGAGAGGGAGGTCGTCTGAAGCTTTCTTT.

This clonotype was detected many times. V and J are TRBV2 and TRBJ2-5; 9 bases are a match to TRBD1. This CDR3 has 15 residues. Germline values: CDR1 SNHLY, CDR2 FYNNEI. Trimming cost V 6 bases and J 5 bases; bases outside gene matches: 10. The CDR3 region is CASRKGTGSAETQYF. The CDR3 coding sequence is TGTGCCAGCAGAAAGGGGACAGGGAGCGCGGAGACCCAGTACTTC.

The V call is TRBV7-9, the J call TRBJ2-1, with 12 positions matching TRBD2. The CDR3 runs 17 residues. Trimming cost V 5 bases and J 7 bases; bases outside gene matches: 12. The germline V gene has CDR1 SEHNR and CDR2 FQNEAQ (reference sequence). The CDR3 region is CASSIWTSGISGNEQFF. The CDR3 bases are TGTGCCAGCAGCATCTGGACTAGCGGGATATCAGGGAATGAGCAGTTCTTC.

The chain links TRBV18 to TRBJ2-1, with 8 bases identical to TRBD1. The CDR3 length is 14 residues. Trimming cost V 5 bases and J 6 bases; bases outside gene matches: 6. Germline V gene data show CDR1 as KGHSH and CDR2 as LQKENI. The CDR3, as DNA: TGTGCCAGCTCAACCCAGACAGGGGTCAATGAGCAGTTCTTC. Amino acids: CASSTQTGVNEQFF.

The sample holds a few counts of this clonotype. The V call is TRBV19, the J call TRBJ1-5; the D is unclear. Looked up from germline, CDR1 is LNHDA and CDR2 is SQIVND (reference sequence). This CDR3 has 14 residues. The ends were cut back, 7 bases at V and 0 bases at J, with 10 bases in the middle. CDR3 nucleotide sequence: TGTGCCAGTACCCAGATTATTAGCAATCAGCCCCAGCATTTT. Translating it yields CASTQIISNQPQHF.

About this clonotype: One end of the junction does not line up with germline, which may come from a read error. The V and J genes are TRBV20-1 and TRBJ2-3; D call uncertain. The CDR3 spans 12 residues. CDR1 is DFQATT, CDR2 SNEGSKA, per germline (reference sequence). CDR3 loop: CSASVNADTQYF. Here the CDR3 DNA reads TGCAGTGCTAGCGTGAATGCAGATACGCAGTACTTT.

The sample holds many counts of this clonotype. This chain links TRBV3-1 with TRBJ1-1; possible D gene TRBD1, 6 bases. Germline V CDR1 and CDR2: LGHDT, YNNKEL (reference sequence). The V end lost 3 bases, the J end lost 4 bases, and 12 bases lay between the germline ends. This CDR3 comprises 14 residues. The CDR3 DNA follows: TGTGCCAGCAGCCACCAGGGGAAGGTCACTGAAGCTTTCTTT. Amino acids: CASSHQGKVTEAFF.

This clonotype was seen many times. The chain recombines TRBV27 with TRBJ2-3; D gene uncertain. CDR1 is MNHEY and CDR2 is SMNVEV in the germline V gene (reference sequence). V gave up 6 bases and J gave up 2 bases, with 9 bases separating them. The CDR3 loop spans 13 amino acids. CDR3 sequence: CASRPLNTDTQYF. CDR3 nucleotide sequence: TGTGCCAGCAGGCCCCTAAACACAGATACGCAGTATTTT.

This clonotype has only a few counts. This sequence joins TRBV7-9 and TRBJ1-4; weak D call: TRBD1 (6 bases). The germline V and J ends were trimmed by 5 bases and 8 bases, with 15 bases remaining between them. CDR3 size: 14 residues. The germline V gene has CDR1 SEHNR and CDR2 FQNEAQ (reference sequence). The CDR3 protein is CASSKSRGGEKLFF. The CDR3 DNA reads as TGTGCCAGCAGCAAATCCCGAGGGGGGGAAAAACTGTTTTTT.

The chain combines TRBV7-9 with TRBJ2-1, with 12 bases aligning to TRBD2. The junction had 14 bases not matched to a gene; V was cut back by 4 bases and J by 10 bases. The CDR3 has 17 amino acids. Germline CDR1 and CDR2: SEHNR and FQNEAQ (reference sequence). The CDR3 nucleotides are TGTGCCAGCAGCTCGCCCTCACTAGCGGGGGGCCTCGAGGAGCAGTTCTTC. This encodes CASSSPSLAGGLEEQFF.

Points on this clonotype: This clone may be a read error of a much larger clone one base away. The V call is TRBV4-1, the J call TRBJ2-5; D remains ambiguous. Germline lookup yields CDR1 MGHRA and CDR2 YSYEKL. Trimming pared 3 bases from V and 5 bases from J, leaving 10 bases between. This CDR3 contains 13 residues. The DNA of the CDR3 is TGCGCCAGCAGCCAGGCTTCGATGGAGACCCAGTACTTC. Amino acid sequence: CASSQASMETQYF.

J is TRBJ2-3 and V is TRBV19; a possible D gene is TRBD1 (6 bases). Trimming removed 5 bases from V and 2 bases from J, with 8 bases in between. CDR1 and CDR2 (germline): LNHDA, SQIVND (reference sequence). This CDR3 is built from 13 residues. The CDR3 DNA follows: TGTGCCAGTAGTGAGGGGGACACAGATACGCAGTATTTT. Protein product: CASSEGDTDTQYF.

In regard to this clonotype: This clone may be a read error of a much larger clone one base away. Because the CDR3 is missing its conserved closing phenylalanine or tryptophan, this is likely a read error. In DNA form, the CDR3 reads TGTGCCAGCCGAAGGGACAACCTAGCGTCGGAGACCCAGTACTCC. Protein product: CASRRDNLASETQYS. The chain joins TRBV6-1 to TRBJ2-5; D is possibly TRBD1 or TRBD2 (6 bases each). The CDR3 consists of 15 residues. V shed 8 bases and J shed 5 bases, with 21 bases lying between them. CDR1 and CDR2 (germline): MNHNS, SASEGT.

This chain uses TRBV7-2 with TRBJ2-7; TRBD1 is a possible D gene (6 bases). Trimming took 5 bases from V and 3 from J, leaving 20 bases between them. Germline V gene lookup returns CDR1 SGHTA and CDR2 FQGNSA. The CDR3 totals 16 residues. CDR3 bases: TGTGCCAGCAGCCCAGGGGACCGACTGGCCCACTACGAGCAGTACTTC. This translates into CASSPGDRLAHYEQYF. Based on the CDR3 plus reference TRBV7-2 and TRBJ2-7, the full variable domain is GAGVSQSPSNKVTEKGKDVELRCDPISGHTALYWYRQSLGQGLEFLIYFQGNSAPDKSGLPSDRFSAERTGGSVSTLTIQRTQQEDSAVYLCASSPGDRLAHYEQYFGPGTRLTVT.

This clonotype occurred a few times. This chain links TRBV7-2 with TRBJ1-3; D unresolved. CDR1 and CDR2 (germline): SGHTA, FQGNSA. This CDR3 spans 16 amino acids. Trimming stripped 5 bases from V and 0 bases from J, with 14 bases between. In DNA, the CDR3 is TGTGCCAGCAGCCGGATAGGACGGGACTCTGGAAACACCATATATTTT. Protein: CASSRIGRDSGNTIYF.

CDR3 nucleotides: TGTGCCAGCAGTCCCGCCCTGGAGACCTACGAGCAGTACTTC. Translating it yields CASSPALETYEQYF. J is TRBJ2-7 and V is TRBV27; unclear D gene. CDR1 is MNHEY and CDR2 is SMNVEV in the germline V gene (reference sequence). V gave up 5 bases and J gave up 2 bases, with 13 bases separating them. The CDR3 consists of 14 residues.